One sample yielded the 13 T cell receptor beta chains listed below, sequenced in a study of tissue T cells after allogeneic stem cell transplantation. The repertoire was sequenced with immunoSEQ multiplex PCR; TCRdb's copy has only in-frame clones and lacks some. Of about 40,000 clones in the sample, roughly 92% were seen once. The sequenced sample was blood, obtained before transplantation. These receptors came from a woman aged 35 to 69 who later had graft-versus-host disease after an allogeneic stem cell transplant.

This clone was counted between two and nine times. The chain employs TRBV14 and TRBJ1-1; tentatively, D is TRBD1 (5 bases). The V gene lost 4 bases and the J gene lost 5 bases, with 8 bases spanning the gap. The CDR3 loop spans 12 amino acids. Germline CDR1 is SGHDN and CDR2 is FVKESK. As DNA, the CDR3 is TGTGCCAGCAGCCTCTGGGGGACTGAAGCTTTCTTT. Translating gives CASSLWGTEAFF.

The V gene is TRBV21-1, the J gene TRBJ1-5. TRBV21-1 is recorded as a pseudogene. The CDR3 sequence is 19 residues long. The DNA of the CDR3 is TGTGCCAGCAGCAAAATTTCAGGGAGTATCGGAATTCGCAATCAGCCCCAGCATTTT. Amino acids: CASSKISGSIGIRNQPQHF.

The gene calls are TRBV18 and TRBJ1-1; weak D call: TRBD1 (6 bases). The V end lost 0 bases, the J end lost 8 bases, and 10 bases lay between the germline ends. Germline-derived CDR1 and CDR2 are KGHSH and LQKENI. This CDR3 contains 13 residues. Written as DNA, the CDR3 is TGTGCCAGCTCACCACCTTACAGGGAGGAAGCTTTCTTT. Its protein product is CASSPPYREEAFF. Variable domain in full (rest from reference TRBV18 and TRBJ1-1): NAGVMQNPRHLVRRRGQEARLRCSPMKGHSHVYWYRQLPEEGLKFMVYLQKENIIDESGMPKERFSAEFPKEGPSILRIQQVVRGDSAAYFCASSPPYREEAFFGQGTRLTVV.

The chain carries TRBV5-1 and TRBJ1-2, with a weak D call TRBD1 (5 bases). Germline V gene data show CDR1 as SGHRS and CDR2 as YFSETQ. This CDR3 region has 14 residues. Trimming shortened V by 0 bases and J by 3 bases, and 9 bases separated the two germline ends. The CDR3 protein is CASSLAGGDYGYTF. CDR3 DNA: TGCGCCAGCAGCTTGGCTGGGGGGGACTATGGCTACACCTTC.

The CDR3 spells CASSLSASNTGELFF. CDR3 sequence (DNA): TGTGCCAGCAGCTTATCAGCGTCGAACACCGGGGAGCTGTTTTTT. V usage is TRBV7-2 and J usage is TRBJ2-2; D gene ambiguous. Germline-derived CDR1 and CDR2 are SGHTA and FQGNSA. Deletions cut 2 bases from V and 0 bases from J, with 7 bases between. The CDR3 is made up of 15 amino acids.

Here the CDR3 reads CASTTGMGLYGYTF. CDR3 bases: TGTGCCAGCACGACAGGGATGGGCCTCTATGGCTACACCTTC. This chain joins TRBV6-5 and TRBJ1-2, with 7 nucleotides matching TRBD1. The CDR3 runs 14 residues. Per the germline V gene, CDR1 is MNHEY and CDR2 is SVGAGI. With 7 bases clipped from V and 4 bases from J, the junction kept 9 bases outside the gene matches.

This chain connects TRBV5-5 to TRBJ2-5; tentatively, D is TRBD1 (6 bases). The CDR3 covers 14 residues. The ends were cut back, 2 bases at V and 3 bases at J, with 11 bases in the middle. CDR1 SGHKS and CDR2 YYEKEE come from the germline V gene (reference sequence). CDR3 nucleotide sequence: TGTGCCAGCAGCTTCGGACAGATAAAAGAGACCCAGTACTTC. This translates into CASSFGQIKETQYF.

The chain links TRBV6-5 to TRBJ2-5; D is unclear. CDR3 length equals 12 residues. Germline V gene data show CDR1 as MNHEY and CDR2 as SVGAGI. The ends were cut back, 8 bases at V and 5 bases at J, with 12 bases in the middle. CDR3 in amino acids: CASPAIWETQYF. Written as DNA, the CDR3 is TGTGCCAGCCCCGCGATTTGGGAGACCCAGTACTTC.

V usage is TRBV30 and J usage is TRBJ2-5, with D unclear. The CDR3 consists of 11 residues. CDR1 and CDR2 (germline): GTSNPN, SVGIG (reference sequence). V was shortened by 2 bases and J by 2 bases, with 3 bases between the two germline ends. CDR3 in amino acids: CAWSRQETQYF. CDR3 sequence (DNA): TGTGCCTGGAGTCGTCAAGAGACCCAGTACTTC.

As DNA, the CDR3 is TGTGCCTGGAGTGGGACTAGCGGAGCCAACAATGAGCAGTTCTTC. This translates into CAWSGTSGANNEQFF. The chain has TRBV30 and TRBJ2-1; 10 bases align to TRBD2. The junction had 5 bases not matched to a gene; V was cut back by 1 base and J by 5 bases. There are 15 residues in the CDR3. Looked up from germline, CDR1 is GTSNPN and CDR2 is SVGIG (reference sequence).

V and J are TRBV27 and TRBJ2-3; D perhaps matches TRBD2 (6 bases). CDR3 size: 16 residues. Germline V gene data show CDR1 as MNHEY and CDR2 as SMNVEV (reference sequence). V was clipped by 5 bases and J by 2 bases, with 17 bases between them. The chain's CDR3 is CASSKEGPRYTDTQYF. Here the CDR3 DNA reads TGTGCCAGCAGTAAGGAGGGGCCGAGATACACAGATACGCAGTATTTT.

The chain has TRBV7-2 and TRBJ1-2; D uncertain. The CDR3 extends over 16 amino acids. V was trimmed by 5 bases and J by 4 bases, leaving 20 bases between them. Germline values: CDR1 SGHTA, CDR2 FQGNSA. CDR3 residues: CASSPDVAAARYGYTF. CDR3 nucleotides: TGTGCCAGCAGCCCGGATGTGGCTGCTGCCCGCTATGGCTACACCTTC.

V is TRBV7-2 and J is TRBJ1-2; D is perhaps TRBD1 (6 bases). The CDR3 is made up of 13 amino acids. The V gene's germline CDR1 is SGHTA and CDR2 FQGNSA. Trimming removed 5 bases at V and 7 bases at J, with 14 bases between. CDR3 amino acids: CASSRGGAGGYTF. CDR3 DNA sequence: TGTGCCAGCAGCCGGGGGGGGGCCGGTGGCTACACCTTC.